This passage covers 10 T cell receptor beta chains from one sample sequenced in a study of shared clonotypes between healthy human individuals. The repertoire was sequenced with immunoSEQ multiplex PCR; TCRdb's copy has only in-frame clones and lacks some. The table shows 2 million to 3 million clones, with roughly 93% occurring only once. Material: naive CD4+ T cells from PBMCs. Subset specified: CD45RA+ positively selected. These receptor sequences come from a man aged 18 to 29 in good health. Some clones in this sample may be carry-over from other donors' samples.

This sequence joins TRBV4-3 and TRBJ1-4; 8 nucleotides line up with TRBD1. CDR1 is LGHNA, CDR2 YSLEER, per germline. V lost 3 bases and J lost 2; bases outside the gene matches: 11. The CDR3 runs to 18 residues. CDR3 DNA: TGCGCCAGCAGCCAGCATCCAGGGGGCTCTGGGACTAATGAAAAACTGTTTTTT. This sequence encodes CASSQHPGGSGTNEKLFF.

This rearrangement joins TRBV6-4 to TRBJ1-1, with D hard to call. This CDR3 region has 13 residues. Between the trimmed V and J ends, which lost 5 bases and 7 bases, there was a span of 14 bases. The germline CDR1 and CDR2 sequences are MRHNA and SNTAGT. The CDR3 region has the DNA TGTGCCAGCAGTAGTCGAGGGCCGCTTGAAGCTTTCTTT. It translates to CASSSRGPLEAFF.

To note about this clone: Other nucleotide sequences from this sample produce the same CDR3. The chain recombines TRBV6-5 with TRBJ2-7; D tentatively fits TRBD1 or TRBD2 (6 bases each). The CDR3 has 13 residues. Germline-derived CDR1 and CDR2 are MNHEY and SVGAGI. Trimming took 5 bases from V and 2 from J, leaving 10 bases between them. The CDR3, as DNA: TGTGCCAGCAGTCCCCGGGGGCCCTACGAGCAGTACTTC. As protein: CASSPRGPYEQYF.

The chain combines TRBV28 with TRBJ2-1, with no clear D. CDR1 and CDR2 (germline): MDHEN, SYDVKM. The CDR3 loop spans 12 amino acids. V lost 6 bases to trimming and J lost 7 bases, with 10 bases between them. The CDR3 spells CASSLQWNEQFF. The DNA of the CDR3 is TGTGCCAGCAGCTTACAGTGGAATGAGCAGTTCTTC.

The gene calls are TRBV7-2 and TRBJ1-3; weak D call: TRBD1 (5 bases). CDR3 length: 15 residues. Deletions cut 4 bases from V and 0 bases from J, with 10 bases between. Germline V gives CDR1 SGHTA, CDR2 FQGNSA. CDR3: CASSSDTTSGNTIYF. CDR3 bases: TGTGCCAGCAGCTCGGACACCACCTCTGGAAACACCATATATTTT.

The rearrangement uses TRBV30 and TRBJ1-1; D is undetermined. Trimming shortened V by 3 bases and J by 0 bases, and 8 bases separated the two germline ends. Germline V gene data show CDR1 as GTSNPN and CDR2 as SVGIG (reference sequence). This CDR3 is 13 amino acids long. The CDR3: CAWRQFMNTEAFF. The CDR3 nucleotides are TGTGCCTGGAGGCAGTTCATGAACACTGAAGCTTTCTTT.

V is TRBV28 and J is TRBJ2-7; D is possibly TRBD2 (6 bases). Trimming took off 3 bases at V and 6 bases at J, with 15 bases between the two ends. This CDR3 comprises 14 residues. Germline V CDR1 and CDR2: MDHEN, SYDVKM. For the CDR3, the DNA is TGTGCCAGCAGTTTGACGGCAGGGACTGGCGAGCAGTACTTC. Protein: CASSLTAGTGEQYF.

J is TRBJ2-5 and V is TRBV7-2; TRBD1 matches 7 bases. V shed 2 bases and J 3 bases; nucleotides not matched to a gene: 6. The CDR3 length is 15 residues. Germline V gene lookup returns CDR1 SGHTA and CDR2 FQGNSA. The CDR3 spells CASSLLPGTEETQYF. DNA for the CDR3: TGTGCCAGCAGCTTATTACCAGGGACAGAAGAGACCCAGTACTTC.

This chain connects TRBV9 to TRBJ2-2, with TRBD1 matching over 7 bases. This CDR3 has 16 residues. Germline trimming cut 0 bases from V and 3 bases from J; bases unmatched to any gene: 5. Looked up from germline, CDR1 is SGDLS and CDR2 is YYNGEE. DNA for the CDR3: TGTGCCAGCAGCGTAGGAAGGGGGCCTGACACCGGGGAGCTGTTTTTT. Protein product: CASSVGRGPDTGELFF. The variable domain in full, completed from reference TRBV9 and TRBJ2-2, reads DSGVTQTPKHLITATGQRVTLRCSPRSGDLSVYWYQQSLDQGLQFLIQYYNGEERAKGNILERFSAQQFPDLHSELNLSSLELGDSALYFCASSVGRGPDTGELFFGEGSRLTVL.

The CDR3 sequence: CASSSNRDQPQHF. Written as DNA, the CDR3 is TGTGCCAGCAGTTCTAACAGGGACCAGCCCCAGCATTTT. The J gene is TRBJ1-5, the V gene TRBV7-9, with D tentatively TRBD1 (6 bases). V lost 6 bases, J lost 7 bases, and 13 bases lay in between. Germline lookup yields CDR1 SEHNR and CDR2 FQNEAQ (reference sequence). The CDR3 length is 13 residues.